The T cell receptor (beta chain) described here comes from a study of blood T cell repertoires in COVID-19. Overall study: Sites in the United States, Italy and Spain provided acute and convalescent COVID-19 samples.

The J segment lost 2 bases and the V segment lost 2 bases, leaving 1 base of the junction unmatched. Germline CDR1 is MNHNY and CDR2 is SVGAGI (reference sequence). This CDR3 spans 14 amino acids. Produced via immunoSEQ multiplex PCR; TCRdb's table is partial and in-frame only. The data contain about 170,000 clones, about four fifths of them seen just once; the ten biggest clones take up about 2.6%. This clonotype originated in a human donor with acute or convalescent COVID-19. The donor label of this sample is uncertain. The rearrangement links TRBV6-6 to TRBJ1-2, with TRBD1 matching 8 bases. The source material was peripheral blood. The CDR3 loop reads CASSYRTGNYGYTF. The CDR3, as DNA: TGTGCCAGCAGTTACAGGACAGGGAACTATGGCTACACCTTC.